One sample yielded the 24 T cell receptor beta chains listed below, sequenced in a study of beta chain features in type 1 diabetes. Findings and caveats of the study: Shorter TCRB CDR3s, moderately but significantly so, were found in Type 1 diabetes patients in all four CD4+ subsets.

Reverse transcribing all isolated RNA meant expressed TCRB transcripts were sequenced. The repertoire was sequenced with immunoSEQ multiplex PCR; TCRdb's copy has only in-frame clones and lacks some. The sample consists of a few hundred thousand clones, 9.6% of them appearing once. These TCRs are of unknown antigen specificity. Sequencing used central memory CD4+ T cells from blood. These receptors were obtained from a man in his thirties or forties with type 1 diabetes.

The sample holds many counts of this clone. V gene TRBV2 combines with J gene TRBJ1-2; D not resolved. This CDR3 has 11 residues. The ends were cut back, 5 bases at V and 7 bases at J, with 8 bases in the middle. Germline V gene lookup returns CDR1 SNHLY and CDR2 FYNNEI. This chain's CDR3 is CASSPDVGYTF. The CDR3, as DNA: TGTGCCAGCAGTCCGGACGTTGGCTACACCTTC. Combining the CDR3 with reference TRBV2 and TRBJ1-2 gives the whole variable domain EPEVTQTPSHQVTQMGQEVILRCVPISNHLYFYWYRQILGQKVEFLVSFYNNEISEKSEIFDDQFSVERPDGSNFTLKIRSTKLEDSAMYFCASSPDVGYTFGSGTRLTVV.

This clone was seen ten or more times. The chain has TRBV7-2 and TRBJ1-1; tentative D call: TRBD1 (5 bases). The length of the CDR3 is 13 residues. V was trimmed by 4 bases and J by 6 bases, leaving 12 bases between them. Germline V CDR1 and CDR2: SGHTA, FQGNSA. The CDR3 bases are TGTGCCAGCAGCTCCCGGGGGGGAGCTGAAGCTTTCTTT. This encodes CASSSRGGAEAFF.

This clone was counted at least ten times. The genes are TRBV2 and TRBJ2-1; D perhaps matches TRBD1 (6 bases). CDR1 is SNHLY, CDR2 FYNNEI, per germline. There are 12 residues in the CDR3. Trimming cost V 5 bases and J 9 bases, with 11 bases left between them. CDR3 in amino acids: CASSQQGTEQFF. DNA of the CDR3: TGTGCCAGCAGTCAACAGGGTACTGAGCAGTTCTTC.

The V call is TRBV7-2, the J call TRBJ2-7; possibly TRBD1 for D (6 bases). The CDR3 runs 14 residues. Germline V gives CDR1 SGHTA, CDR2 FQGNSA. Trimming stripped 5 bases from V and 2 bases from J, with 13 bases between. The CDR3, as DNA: TGTGCCAGCAGCCATTTCGGACAGACCTACGAGCAGTACTTC. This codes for CASSHFGQTYEQYF.

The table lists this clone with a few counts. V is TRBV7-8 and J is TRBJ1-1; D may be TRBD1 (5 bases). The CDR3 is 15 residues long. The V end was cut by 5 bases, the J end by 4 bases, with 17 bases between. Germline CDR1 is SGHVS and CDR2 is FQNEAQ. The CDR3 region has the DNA TGTGCCAGCAGCCTAGACAGTCAATTTAGCACTGAAGCTTTCTTT. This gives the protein CASSLDSQFSTEAFF.

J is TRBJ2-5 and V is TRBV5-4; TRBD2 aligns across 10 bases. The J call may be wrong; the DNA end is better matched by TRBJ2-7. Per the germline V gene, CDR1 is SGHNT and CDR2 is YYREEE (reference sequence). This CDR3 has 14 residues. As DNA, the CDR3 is TGTGCCAGCTCCGTTCCCGGGACTAGCGTCGAGCAGTACTTC. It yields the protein CASSVPGTSVEQYF.

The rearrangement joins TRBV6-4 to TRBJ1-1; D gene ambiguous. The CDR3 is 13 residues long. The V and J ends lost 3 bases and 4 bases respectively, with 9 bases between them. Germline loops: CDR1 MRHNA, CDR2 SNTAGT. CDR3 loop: CASSEYGFTEAFF. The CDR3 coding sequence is TGTGCCAGCAGTGAGTACGGGTTCACTGAAGCTTTCTTT.

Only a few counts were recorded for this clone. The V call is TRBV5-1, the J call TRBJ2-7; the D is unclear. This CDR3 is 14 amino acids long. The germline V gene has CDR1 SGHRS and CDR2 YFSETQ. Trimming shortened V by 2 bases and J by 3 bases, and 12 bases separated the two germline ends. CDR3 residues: CASSFSDLYYEQYF. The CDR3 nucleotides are TGCGCCAGCAGCTTCTCGGACCTATACTACGAGCAGTACTTC.

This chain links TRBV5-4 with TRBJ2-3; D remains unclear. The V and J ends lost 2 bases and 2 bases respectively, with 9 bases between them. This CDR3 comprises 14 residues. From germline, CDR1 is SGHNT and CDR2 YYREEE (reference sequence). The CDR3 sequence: CASSFTAITDTQYF. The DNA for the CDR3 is TGTGCCAGCAGCTTCACAGCTATCACAGATACGCAGTATTTT.

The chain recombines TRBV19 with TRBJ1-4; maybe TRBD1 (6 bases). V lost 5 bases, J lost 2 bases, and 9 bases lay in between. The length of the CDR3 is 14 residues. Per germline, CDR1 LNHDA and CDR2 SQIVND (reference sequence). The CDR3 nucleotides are TGTGCCAGTAGTTCCGGACAGACTAATGAAAAACTGTTTTTT. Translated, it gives CASSSGQTNEKLFF.

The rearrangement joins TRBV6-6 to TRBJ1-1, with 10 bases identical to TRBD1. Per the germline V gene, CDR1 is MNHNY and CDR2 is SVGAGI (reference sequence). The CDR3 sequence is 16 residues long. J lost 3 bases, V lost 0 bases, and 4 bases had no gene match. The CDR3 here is CASSYSIGTGDTEAFF. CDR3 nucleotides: TGTGCCAGCAGTTACTCAATCGGGACAGGGGACACTGAAGCTTTCTTT.

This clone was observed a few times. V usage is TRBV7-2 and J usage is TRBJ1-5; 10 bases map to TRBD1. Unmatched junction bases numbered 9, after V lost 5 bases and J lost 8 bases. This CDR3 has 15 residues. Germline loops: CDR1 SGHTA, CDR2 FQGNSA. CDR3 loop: CASSRGQGSIKPQHF. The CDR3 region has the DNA TGTGCCAGCAGCAGGGGACAGGGGAGTATTAAGCCCCAGCATTTT.

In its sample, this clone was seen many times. Here the CDR3 DNA reads TGTGCCAGCAGCTTAGATAGAAACACCATATATTTT. Translation gives CASSLDRNTIYF. The rearrangement links TRBV7-2 to TRBJ1-3; D uncertain. This CDR3 is built from 12 residues. Trimming took 1 base from V and 5 from J, leaving 3 bases between them. CDR1 is SGHTA and CDR2 is FQGNSA in the germline V gene.

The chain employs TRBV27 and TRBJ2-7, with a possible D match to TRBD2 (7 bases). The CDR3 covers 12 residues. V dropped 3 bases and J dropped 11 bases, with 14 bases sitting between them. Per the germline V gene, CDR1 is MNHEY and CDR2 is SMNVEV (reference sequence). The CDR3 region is CASSFYTGREYF. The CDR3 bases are TGTGCCAGCAGTTTTTACACAGGGAGGGAGTACTTC.

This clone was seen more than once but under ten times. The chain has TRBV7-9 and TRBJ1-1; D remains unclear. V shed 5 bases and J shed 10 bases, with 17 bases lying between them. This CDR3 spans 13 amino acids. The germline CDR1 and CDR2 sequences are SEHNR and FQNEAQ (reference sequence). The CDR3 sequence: CASSDQPGFAAFF. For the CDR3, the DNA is TGTGCCAGCAGCGACCAGCCCGGGTTTGCAGCTTTCTTT.

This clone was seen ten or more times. The CDR3 DNA reads as TGCGCCAGCAGCTCCAGGGGGCTTGGATACAATGAGCAGTTCTTC. Translation gives CASSSRGLGYNEQFF. The chain uses TRBV4-1 and TRBJ2-1; 8 bases fit TRBD1. CDR3 length: 15 amino acids. Germline CDR1 and CDR2: MGHRA and YSYEKL. J gave up 4 bases and V 5 bases, and 7 bases lay outside the gene matches.

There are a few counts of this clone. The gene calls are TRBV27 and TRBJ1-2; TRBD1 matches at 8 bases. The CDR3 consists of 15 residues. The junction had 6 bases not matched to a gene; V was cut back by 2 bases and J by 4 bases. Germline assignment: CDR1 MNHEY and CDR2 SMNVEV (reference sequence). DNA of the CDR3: TGTGCCAGCAGTTTAGAGAGACAGGGGTTCTATGGCTACACCTTC. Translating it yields CASSLERQGFYGYTF.

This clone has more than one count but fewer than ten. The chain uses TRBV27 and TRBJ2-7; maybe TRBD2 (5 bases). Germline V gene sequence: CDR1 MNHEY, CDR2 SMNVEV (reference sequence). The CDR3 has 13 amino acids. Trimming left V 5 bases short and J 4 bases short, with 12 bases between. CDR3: CASSASGIYEQYF. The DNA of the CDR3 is TGTGCCAGCAGTGCAAGCGGAATATACGAGCAGTACTTC.

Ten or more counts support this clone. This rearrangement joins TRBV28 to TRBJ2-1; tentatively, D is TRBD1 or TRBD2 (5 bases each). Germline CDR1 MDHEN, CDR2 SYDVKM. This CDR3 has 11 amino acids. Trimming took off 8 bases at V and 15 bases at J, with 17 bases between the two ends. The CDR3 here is CASGDRDRGFF. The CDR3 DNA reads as TGTGCCAGCGGGGACCGGGATCGAGGGTTCTTC.

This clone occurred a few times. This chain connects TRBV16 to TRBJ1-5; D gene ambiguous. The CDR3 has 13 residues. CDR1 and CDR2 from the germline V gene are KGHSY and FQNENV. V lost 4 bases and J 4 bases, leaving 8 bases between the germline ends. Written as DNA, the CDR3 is TGTGCCAGCAGCCTTCCCGGGAATCAGCCCCAGCATTTT. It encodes CASSLPGNQPQHF.

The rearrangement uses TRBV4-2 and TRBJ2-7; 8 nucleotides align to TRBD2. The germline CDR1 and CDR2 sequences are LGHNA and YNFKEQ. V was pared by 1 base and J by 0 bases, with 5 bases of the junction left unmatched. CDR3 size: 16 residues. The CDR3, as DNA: TGTGCCAGCAGCCAAGGTATTAGCGGGAACTCCTACGAGCAGTACTTC. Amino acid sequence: CASSQGISGNSYEQYF.

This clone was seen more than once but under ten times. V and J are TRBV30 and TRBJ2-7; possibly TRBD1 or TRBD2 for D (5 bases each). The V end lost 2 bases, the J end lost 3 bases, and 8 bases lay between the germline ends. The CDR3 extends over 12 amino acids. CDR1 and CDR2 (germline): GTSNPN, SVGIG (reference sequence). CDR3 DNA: TGTGCCTGGAGTCCGGGGCTCTACGAGCAGTACTTC. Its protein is CAWSPGLYEQYF.

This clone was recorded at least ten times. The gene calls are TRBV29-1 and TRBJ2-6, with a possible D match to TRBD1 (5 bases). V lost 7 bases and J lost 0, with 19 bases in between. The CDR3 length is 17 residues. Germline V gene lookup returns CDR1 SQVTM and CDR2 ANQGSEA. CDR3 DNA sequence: TGCAGCGCCGTAACTAAGGGGCCAAGCTCTGGGGCCAACGTCCTGACTTTC. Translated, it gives CSAVTKGPSSGANVLTF.

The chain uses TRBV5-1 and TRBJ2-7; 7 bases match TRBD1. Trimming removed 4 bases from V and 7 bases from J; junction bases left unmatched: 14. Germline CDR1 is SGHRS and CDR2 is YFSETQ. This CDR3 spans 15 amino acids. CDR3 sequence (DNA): TGCGCCAGCAGCCTGTTTAGTGACAGGGAAGTAGAGCAGTACTTC. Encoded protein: CASSLFSDREVEQYF.